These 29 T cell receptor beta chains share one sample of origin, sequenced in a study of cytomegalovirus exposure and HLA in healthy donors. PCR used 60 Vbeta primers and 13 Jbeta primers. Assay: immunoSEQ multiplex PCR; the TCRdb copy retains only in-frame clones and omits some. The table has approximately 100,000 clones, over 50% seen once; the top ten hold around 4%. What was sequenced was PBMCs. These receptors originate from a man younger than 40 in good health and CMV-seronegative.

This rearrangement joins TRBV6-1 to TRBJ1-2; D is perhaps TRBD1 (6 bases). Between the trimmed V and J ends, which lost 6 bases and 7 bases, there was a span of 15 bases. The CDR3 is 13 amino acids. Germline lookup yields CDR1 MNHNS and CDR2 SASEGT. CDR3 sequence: CASSLGQRTGYTF. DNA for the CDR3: TGTGCCAGCAGCTTGGGACAAAGGACTGGCTACACCTTC.

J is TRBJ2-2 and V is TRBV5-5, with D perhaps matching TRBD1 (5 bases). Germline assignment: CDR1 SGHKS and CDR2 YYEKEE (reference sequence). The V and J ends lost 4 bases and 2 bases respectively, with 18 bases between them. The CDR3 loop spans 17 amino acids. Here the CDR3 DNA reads TGTGCCAGCAGCCTACTGGGTGGCAGGGCTAACACCGGGGAGCTGTTTTTT. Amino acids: CASSLLGGRANTGELFF.

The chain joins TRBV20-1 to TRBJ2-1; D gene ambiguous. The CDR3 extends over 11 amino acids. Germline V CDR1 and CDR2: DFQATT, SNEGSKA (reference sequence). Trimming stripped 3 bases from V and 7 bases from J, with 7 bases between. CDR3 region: CSASNLNEQFF. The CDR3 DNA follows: TGCAGTGCTAGTAATCTGAATGAGCAGTTCTTC.

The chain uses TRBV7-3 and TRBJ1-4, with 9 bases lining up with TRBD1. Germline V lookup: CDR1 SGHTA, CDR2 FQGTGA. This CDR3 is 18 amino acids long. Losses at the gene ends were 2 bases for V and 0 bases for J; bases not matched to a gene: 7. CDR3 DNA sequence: TGTGCCAGCAGCTTAGAGGGACAGGGAATTGCAACTAATGAAAAACTGTTTTTT. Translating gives CASSLEGQGIATNEKLFF.

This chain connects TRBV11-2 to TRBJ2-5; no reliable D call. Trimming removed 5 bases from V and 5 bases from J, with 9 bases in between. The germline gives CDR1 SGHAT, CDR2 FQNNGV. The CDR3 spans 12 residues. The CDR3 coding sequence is TGTGCCAGCAGCCCCCTTCGGGAGACCCAGTACTTC. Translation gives CASSPLRETQYF.

The CDR3 DNA reads as TGTGCCAGCAGTGAGGGACTAGCGGGAACCTACGAGCAGTACTTC. Its protein product is CASSEGLAGTYEQYF. The chain employs TRBV25-1 and TRBJ2-7; 13 bases fit TRBD2. CDR1 and CDR2 from the germline V gene are MGHDK and SYGVNS. The CDR3 spans 15 residues. Unmatched junction bases numbered 1, after V lost 3 bases and J lost 2 bases.

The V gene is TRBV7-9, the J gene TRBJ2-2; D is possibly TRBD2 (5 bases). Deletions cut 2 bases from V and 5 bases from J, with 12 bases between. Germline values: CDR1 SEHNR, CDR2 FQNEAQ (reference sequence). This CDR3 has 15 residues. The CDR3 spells CASSLIREGTGELFF. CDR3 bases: TGTGCCAGCAGCTTAATCCGGGAAGGAACCGGGGAGCTGTTTTTT.

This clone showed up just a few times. The CDR3 nucleotides read TGCGCCAGCAGTGAGTCTAGCGGGAGGCACACTGAGCAGTTCTTC. It is translated as CASSESSGRHTEQFF. The chain joins TRBV10-1 to TRBJ2-1; 10 nucleotides match TRBD2. This CDR3 spans 15 amino acids. J gave up 9 bases and V 0 bases, and 5 bases lay outside the gene matches. Germline assignment: CDR1 WNHNN and CDR2 SYGVQD (reference sequence).

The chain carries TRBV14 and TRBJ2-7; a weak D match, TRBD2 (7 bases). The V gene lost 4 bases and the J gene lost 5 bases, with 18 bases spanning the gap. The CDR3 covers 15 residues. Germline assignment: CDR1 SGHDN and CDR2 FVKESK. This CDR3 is CASSRGGAGSNEQYF. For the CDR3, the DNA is TGTGCCAGCAGCCGAGGGGGGGCAGGGTCTAACGAGCAGTACTTC.

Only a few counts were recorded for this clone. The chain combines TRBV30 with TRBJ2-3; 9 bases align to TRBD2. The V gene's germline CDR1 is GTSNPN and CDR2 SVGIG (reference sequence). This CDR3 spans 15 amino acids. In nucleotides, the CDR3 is TGTGCACGGGACGCGGGAGGGCCTAGCACAGATACGCAGTATTTT. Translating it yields CARDAGGPSTDTQYF.

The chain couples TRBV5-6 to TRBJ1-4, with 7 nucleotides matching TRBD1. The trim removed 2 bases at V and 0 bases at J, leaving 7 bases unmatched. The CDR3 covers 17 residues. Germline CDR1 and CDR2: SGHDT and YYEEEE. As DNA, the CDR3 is TGTGCCAGCAGCTTAAGACAGGGACACTCAACTAATGAAAAACTGTTTTTT. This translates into CASSLRQGHSTNEKLFF.

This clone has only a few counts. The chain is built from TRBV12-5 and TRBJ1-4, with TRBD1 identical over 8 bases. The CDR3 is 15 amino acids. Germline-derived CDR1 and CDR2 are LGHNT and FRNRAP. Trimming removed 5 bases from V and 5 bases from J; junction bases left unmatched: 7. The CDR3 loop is CASGRFRDRNEKLFF. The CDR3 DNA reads TGTGCTAGTGGTCGCTTCCGGGACAGGAATGAAAAACTGTTTTTT.

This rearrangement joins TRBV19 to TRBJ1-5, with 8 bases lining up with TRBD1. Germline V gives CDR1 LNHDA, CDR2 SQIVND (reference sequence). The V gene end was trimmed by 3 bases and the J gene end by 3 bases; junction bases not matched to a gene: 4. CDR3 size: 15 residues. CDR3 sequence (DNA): TGTGCCAGTAGTATTGGCAGGGGGCTCAATCAGCCCCAGCATTTT. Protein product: CASSIGRGLNQPQHF.

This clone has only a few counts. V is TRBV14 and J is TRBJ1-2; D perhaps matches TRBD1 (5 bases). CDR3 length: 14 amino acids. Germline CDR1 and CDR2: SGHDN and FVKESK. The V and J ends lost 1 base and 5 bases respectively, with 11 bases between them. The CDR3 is CASSQVRGEYGYTF. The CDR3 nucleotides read TGTGCCAGCAGCCAAGTTCGGGGGGAATATGGCTACACCTTC.

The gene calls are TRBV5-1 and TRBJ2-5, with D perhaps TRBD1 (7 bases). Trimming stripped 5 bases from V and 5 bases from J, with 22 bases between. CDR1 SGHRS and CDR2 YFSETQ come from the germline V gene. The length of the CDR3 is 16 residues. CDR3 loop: CASRWTRQGGGETQYF. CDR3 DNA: TGCGCCAGCAGGTGGACTCGACAGGGCGGAGGGGAGACCCAGTACTTC.

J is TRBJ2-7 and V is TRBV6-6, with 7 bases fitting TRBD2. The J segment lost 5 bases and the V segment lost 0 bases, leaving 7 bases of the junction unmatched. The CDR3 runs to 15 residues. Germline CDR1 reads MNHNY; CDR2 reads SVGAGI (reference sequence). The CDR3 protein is CASSYSEGGPDEQYF. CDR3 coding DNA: TGTGCCAGCAGTTACTCTGAGGGAGGGCCAGACGAGCAGTACTTC.

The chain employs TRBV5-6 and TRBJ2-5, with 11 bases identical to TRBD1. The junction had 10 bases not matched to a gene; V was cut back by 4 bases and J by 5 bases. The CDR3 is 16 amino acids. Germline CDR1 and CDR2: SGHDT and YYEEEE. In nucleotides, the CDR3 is TGTGCCAGCAGCCTGGATGGGACAGGGGGTGTTGAGACCCAGTACTTC. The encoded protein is CASSLDGTGGVETQYF.

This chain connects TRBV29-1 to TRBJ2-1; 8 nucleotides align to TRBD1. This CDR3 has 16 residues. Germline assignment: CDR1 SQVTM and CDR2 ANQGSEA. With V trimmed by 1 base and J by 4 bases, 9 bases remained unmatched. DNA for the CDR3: TGCAGCGTTGAAGCGTTTCAGGGGGCGCGGTACAATGAGCAGTTCTTC. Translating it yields CSVEAFQGARYNEQFF.

This CDR3 is CAWIPGLAGEGKETQYF. In nucleotides, the CDR3 is TGTGCCTGGATCCCGGGACTAGCGGGGGAGGGGAAAGAGACCCAGTACTTC. The chain links TRBV30 to TRBJ2-5; TRBD2 aligns across 14 bases. Germline CDR1 is GTSNPN and CDR2 is SVGIG (reference sequence). Trimming took 4 bases from V and 3 from J; bases not matched to a gene: 10. The CDR3 is made up of 17 amino acids.

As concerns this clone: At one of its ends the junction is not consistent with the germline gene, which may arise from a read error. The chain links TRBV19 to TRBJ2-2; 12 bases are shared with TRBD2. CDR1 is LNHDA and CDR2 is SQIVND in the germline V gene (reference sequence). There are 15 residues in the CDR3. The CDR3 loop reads CASSGLAGNTGGLFF. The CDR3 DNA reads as TGTGCCAGTAGTGGACTAGCGGGGAACACCGGGGGGCTGTTTTTT.

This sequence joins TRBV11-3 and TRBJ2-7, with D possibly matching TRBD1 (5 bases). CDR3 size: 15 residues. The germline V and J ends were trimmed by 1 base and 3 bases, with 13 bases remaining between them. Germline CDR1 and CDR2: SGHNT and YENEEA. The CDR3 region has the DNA TGTGCCAGCAGCTTAGGCGTACAGGAAAGCTACGAGCAGTACTTC. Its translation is CASSLGVQESYEQYF.

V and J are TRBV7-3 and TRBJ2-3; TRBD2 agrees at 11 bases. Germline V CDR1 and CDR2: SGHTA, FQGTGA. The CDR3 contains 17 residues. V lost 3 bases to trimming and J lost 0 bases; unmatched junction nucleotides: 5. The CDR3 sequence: CASSLASGGPSTDTQYF. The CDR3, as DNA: TGTGCCAGCAGCTTGGCTAGCGGGGGGCCTAGCACAGATACGCAGTATTTT.

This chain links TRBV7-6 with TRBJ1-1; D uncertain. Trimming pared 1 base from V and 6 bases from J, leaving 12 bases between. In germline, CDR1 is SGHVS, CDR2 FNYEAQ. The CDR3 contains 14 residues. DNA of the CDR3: TGTGCCAGCAGCTTAGGACAAGGTCACGCTGAAGCTTTCTTT. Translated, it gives CASSLGQGHAEAFF.

CDR3 amino acids: CASSLRGLNTGELFF. The CDR3 nucleotides are TGTGCCAGCAGTTTACGGGGGTTAAACACCGGGGAGCTGTTTTTT. This chain uses TRBV28 with TRBJ2-2; tentative D call: TRBD2 (6 bases). This CDR3 region has 15 residues. Looked up from germline, CDR1 is MDHEN and CDR2 is SYDVKM. V was trimmed by 2 bases and J by 2 bases, leaving 9 bases between them.

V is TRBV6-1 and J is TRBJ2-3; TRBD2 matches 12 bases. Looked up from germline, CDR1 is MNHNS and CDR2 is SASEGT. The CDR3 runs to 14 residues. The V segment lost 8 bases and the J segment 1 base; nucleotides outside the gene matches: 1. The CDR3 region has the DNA TGTGCCAGCCGGACTAGCGGGGGCACAGATACGCAGTATTTT. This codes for CASRTSGGTDTQYF.

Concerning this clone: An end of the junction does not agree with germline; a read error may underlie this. The CDR3 region is CSSSLTEGGNYEQYF. CDR3 DNA: TGTTCCAGCAGTTTGACAGAGGGGGGGAACTACGAGCAGTACTTC. This chain links TRBV7-9 with TRBJ2-7; D perhaps matches TRBD2 (7 bases). Per the germline V gene, CDR1 is SEHNR and CDR2 is FQNEAQ (reference sequence). The CDR3 length is 15 residues.

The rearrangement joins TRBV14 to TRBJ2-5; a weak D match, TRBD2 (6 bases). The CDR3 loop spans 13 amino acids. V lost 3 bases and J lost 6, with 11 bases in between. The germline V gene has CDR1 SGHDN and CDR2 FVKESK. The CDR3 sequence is CASSQGTYKTQYF. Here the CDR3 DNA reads TGTGCCAGCAGCCAGGGGACTTATAAGACCCAGTACTTC.

The CDR3 region has the DNA TGTGCCAGCAGCTCCCGGAGGACTGAAGCTTTCTTT. This translates into CASSSRRTEAFF. V usage is TRBV7-2 and J usage is TRBJ1-1, with D hard to call. From germline, CDR1 is SGHTA and CDR2 FQGNSA. The V gene lost 4 bases and the J gene lost 5 bases, with 8 bases spanning the gap. This CDR3 has 12 residues.

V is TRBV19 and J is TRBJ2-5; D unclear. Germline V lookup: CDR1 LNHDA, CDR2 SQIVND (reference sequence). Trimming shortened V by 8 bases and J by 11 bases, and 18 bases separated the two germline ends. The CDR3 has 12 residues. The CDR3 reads CASYRPGGEQYF. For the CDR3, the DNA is TGTGCCAGTTACCGACCGGGTGGAGAGCAGTACTTC.